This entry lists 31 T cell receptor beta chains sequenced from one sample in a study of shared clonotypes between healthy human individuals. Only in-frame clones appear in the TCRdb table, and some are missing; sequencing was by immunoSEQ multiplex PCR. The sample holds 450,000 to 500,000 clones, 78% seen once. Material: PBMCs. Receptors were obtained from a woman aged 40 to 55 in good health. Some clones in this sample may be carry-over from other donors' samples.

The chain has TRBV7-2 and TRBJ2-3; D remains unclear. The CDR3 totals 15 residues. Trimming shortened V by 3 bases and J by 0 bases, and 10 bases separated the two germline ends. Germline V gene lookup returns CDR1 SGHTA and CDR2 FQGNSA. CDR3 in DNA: TGTGCCAGCAGCTTTCTGGGCCTTAGCACAGATACGCAGTATTTT. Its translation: CASSFLGLSTDTQYF.

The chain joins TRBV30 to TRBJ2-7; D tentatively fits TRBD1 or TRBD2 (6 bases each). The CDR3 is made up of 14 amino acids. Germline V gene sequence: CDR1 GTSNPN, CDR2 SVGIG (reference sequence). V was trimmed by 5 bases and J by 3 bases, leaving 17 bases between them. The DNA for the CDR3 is TGTGCCTGGGGCCGCCGAGGGGGGCTCTACGAGCAGTACTTC. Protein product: CAWGRRGGLYEQYF.

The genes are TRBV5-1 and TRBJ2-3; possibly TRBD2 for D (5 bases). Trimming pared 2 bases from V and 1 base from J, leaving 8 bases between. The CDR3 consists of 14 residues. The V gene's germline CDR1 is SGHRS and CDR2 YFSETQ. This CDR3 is CASSFGLGTDTQYF. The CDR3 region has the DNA TGCGCCAGCAGCTTTGGACTTGGCACAGATACGCAGTATTTT. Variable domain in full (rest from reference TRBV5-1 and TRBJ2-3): KAGVTQTPRYLIKTRGQQVTLSCSPISGHRSVSWYQQTPGQGLQFLFEYFSETQRNKGNFPGRFSGRQFSNSRSEMNVSTLELGDSALYLCASSFGLGTDTQYFGPGTRLTVL.

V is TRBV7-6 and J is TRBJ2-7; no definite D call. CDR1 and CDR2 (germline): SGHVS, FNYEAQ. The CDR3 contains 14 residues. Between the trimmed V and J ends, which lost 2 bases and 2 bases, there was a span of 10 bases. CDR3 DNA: TGTGCCAGCAGCTTATACCTTGCGGCCTACGAGCAGTACTTC. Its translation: CASSLYLAAYEQYF.

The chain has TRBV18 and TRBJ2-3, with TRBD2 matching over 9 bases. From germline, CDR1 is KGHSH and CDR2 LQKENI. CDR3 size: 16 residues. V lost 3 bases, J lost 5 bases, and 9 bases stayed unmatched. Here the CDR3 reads CASSPISGRLKDTQYF. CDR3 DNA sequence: TGTGCCAGCTCACCGATTAGCGGGAGATTAAAAGATACGCAGTATTTT.

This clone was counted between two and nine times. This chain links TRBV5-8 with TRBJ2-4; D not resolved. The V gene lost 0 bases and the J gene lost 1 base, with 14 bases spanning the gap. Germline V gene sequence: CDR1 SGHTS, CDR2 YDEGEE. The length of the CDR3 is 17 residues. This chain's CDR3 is CASSLGNTLGAKNIQYF. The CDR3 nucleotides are TGTGCCAGCAGCTTGGGCAATACGCTAGGGGCCAAAAACATTCAGTACTTC. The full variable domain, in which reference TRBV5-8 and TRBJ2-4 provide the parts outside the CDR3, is EAGVTQSPTHLIKTRGQQATLRCSPISGHTSVYWYQQALGLGLQFLLWYDEGEERNRGNFPPRFSGRQFPNYSSELNVNALELEDSALYLCASSLGNTLGAKNIQYFGAGTRLSVL.

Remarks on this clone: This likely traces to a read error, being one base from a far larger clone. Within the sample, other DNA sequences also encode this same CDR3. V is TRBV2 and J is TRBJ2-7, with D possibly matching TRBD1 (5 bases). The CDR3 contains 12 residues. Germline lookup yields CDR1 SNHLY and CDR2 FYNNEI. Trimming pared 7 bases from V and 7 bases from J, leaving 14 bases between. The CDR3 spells CASTTTGAEQYF. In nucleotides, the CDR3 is TGTGCCAGCACCACTACAGGTGCTGAGCAGTACTTC.

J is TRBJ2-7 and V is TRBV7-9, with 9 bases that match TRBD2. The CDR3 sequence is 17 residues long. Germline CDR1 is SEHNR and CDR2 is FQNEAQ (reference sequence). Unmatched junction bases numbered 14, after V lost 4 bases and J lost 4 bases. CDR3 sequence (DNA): TGTGCCAGCAGCTCCGTCGTGGCGGGAGGGGGGCTTTACGAGCAGTACTTC. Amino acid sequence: CASSSVVAGGGLYEQYF.

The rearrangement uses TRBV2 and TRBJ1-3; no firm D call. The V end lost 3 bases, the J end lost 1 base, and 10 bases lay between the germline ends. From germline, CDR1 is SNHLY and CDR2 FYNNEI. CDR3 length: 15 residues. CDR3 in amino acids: CASSDSGLSGNTIYF. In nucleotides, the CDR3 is TGTGCCAGCAGTGATTCGGGATTATCTGGAAACACCATATATTTT.

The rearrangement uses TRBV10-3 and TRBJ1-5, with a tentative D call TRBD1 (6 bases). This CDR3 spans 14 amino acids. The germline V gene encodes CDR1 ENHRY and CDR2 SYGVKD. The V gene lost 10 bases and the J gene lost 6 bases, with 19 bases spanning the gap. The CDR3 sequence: CATTRGGLGQPQHF. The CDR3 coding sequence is TGTGCCACCACCCGCGGGGGGCTCGGTCAGCCCCAGCATTTT.

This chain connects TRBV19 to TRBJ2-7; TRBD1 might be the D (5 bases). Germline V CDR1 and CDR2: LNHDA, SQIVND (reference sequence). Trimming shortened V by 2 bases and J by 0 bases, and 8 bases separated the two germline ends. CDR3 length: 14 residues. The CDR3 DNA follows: TGTGCCAGTAGTATACCAGGGATCTCCTACGAGCAGTACTTC. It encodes CASSIPGISYEQYF.

CDR3 loop: CASSPSSGLHEQFF. CDR3 bases: TGCGCCAGCAGCCCGTCATCGGGGCTCCATGAGCAGTTCTTC. The gene calls are TRBV5-1 and TRBJ2-1; D may correspond to TRBD1 or TRBD2 (5 bases each). There are 14 residues in the CDR3. The ends were cut back, 4 bases at V and 8 bases at J, with 16 bases in the middle. The germline CDR1 and CDR2 sequences are SGHRS and YFSETQ.

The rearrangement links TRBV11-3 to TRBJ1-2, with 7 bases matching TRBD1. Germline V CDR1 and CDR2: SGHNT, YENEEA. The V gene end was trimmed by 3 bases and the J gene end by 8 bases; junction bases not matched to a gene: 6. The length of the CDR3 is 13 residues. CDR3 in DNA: TGTGCCAGCAGCTTGTCGACAGGGCGAGGCTACACCTTC. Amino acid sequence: CASSLSTGRGYTF.

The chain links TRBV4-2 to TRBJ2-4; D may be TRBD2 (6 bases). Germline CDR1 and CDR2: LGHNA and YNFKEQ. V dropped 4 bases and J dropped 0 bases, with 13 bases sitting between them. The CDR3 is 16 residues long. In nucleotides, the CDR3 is TGTGCCAGCAGCCGATCCCGCGGGATAGCCAAAAACATTCAGTACTTC. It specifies CASSRSRGIAKNIQYF.

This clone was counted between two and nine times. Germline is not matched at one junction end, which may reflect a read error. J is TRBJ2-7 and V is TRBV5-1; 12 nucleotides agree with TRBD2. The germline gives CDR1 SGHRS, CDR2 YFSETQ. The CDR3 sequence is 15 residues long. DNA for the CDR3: TGCGCCAGCGGCTTACTAGCGGGAGGTCGCTACGAGCAGTACTTC. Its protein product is CASGLLAGGRYEQYF. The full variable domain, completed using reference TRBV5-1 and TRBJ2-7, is KAGVTQTPRYLIKTRGQQVTLSCSPISGHRSVSWYQQTPGQGLQFLFEYFSETQRNKGNFPGRFSGRQFSNSRSEMNVSTLELGDSALYLCASGLLAGGRYEQYFGPGTRLTVT.

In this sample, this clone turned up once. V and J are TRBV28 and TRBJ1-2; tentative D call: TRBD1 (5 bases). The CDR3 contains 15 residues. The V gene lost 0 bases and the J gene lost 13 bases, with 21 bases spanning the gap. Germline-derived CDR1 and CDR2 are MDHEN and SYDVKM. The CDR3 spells CASSLWRDSTGECTF. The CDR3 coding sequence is TGTGCCAGCAGTTTATGGCGAGACAGCACGGGGGAGTGCACCTTC.

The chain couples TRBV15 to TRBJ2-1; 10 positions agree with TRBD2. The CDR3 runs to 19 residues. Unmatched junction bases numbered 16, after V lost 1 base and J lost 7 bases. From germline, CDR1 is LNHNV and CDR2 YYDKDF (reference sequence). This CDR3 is CATSRAGGRTSGLGNEQFF. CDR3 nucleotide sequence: TGTGCCACCAGCAGAGCTGGCGGGAGGACTAGCGGTTTGGGTAATGAGCAGTTCTTC.

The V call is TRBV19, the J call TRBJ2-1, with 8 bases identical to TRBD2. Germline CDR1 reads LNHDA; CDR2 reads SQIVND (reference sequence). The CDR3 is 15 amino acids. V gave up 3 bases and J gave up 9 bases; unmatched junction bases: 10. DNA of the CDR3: TGTGCCAGTAGTATCGGAGCGGGAGTTCCCCTTGAGCAGTTCTTC. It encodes CASSIGAGVPLEQFF.

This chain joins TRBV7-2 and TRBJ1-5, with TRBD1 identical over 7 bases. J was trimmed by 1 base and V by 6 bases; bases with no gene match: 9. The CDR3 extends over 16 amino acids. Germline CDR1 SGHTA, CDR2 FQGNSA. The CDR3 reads CASSSTQGLSNQPQHF. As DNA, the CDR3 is TGTGCCAGCAGTTCTACACAGGGGCTGAGCAATCAGCCCCAGCATTTT.

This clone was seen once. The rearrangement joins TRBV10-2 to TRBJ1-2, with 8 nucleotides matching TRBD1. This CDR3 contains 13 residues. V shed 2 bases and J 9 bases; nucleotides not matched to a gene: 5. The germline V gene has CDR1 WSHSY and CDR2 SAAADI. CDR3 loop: CASSEGQGHSYTF. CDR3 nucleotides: TGCGCCAGCAGTGAGGGACAGGGCCACAGCTACACCTTC.

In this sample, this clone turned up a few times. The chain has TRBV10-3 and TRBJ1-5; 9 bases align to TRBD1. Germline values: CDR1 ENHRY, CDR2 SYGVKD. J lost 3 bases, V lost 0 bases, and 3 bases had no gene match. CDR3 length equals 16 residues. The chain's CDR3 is CAISESGDRVNQPQHF. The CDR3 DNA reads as TGTGCCATCAGTGAGTCAGGGGACAGGGTCAATCAGCCCCAGCATTTT.

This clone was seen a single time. This chain's CDR3 is CASSFRGGQPQHF. CDR3 sequence (DNA): TGTGCCAGCAGTTTTCGGGGAGGTCAGCCCCAGCATTTT. This rearrangement joins TRBV27 to TRBJ1-5; D is unclear. Trimming pared 3 bases from V and 6 bases from J, leaving 9 bases between. This CDR3 has 13 amino acids. In germline, CDR1 is MNHEY, CDR2 SMNVEV (reference sequence).

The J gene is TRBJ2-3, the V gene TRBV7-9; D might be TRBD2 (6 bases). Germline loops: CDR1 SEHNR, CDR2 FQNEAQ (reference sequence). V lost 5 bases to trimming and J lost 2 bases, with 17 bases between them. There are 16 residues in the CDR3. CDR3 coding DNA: TGTGCCAGCAGCCTCCCGCGGGGTGGCAACACAGATACGCAGTATTTT. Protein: CASSLPRGGNTDTQYF.

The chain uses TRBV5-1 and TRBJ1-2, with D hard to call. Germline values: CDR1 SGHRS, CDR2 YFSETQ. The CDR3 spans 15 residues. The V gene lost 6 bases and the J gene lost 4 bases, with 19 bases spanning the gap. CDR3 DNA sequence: TGCGCCAGCATCTCGCCGGTTCGAAAGACCTATGGCTACACCTTC. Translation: CASISPVRKTYGYTF. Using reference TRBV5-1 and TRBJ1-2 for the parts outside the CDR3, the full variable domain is KAGVTQTPRYLIKTRGQQVTLSCSPISGHRSVSWYQQTPGQGLQFLFEYFSETQRNKGNFPGRFSGRQFSNSRSEMNVSTLELGDSALYLCASISPVRKTYGYTFGSGTRLTVV.

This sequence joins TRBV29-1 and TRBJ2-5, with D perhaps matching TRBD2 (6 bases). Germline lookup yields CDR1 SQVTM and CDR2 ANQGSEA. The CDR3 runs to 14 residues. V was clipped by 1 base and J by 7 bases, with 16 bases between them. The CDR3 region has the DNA TGCAGCGTTGAAGCTCCGGGACTGAGGGGGACCCAGTACTTC. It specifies CSVEAPGLRGTQYF.

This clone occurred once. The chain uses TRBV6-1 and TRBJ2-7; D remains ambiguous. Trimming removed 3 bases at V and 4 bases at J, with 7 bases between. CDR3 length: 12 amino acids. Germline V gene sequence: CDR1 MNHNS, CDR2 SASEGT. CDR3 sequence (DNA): TGTGCCAGCAGTGAGCTGGTTTACGAGCAGTACTTC. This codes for CASSELVYEQYF.

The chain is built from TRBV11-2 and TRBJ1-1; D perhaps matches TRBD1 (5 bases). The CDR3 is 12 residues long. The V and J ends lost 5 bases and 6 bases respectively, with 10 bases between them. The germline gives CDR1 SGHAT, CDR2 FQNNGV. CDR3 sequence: CASSPGSPEAFF. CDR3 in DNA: TGTGCCAGCAGCCCAGGGTCCCCTGAAGCTTTCTTT.

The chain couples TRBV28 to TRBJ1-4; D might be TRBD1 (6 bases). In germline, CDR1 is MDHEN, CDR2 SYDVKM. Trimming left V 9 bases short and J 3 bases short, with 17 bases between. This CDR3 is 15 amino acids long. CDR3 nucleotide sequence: TGTGCCAGTACCGACAGGCGGGGAGCTAATGAAAAACTGTTTTTT. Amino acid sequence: CASTDRRGANEKLFF.

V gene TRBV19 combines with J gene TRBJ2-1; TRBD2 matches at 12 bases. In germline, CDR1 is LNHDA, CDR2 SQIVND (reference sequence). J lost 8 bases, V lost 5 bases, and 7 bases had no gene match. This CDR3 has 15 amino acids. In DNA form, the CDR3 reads TGTGCCAGTAGTGGGGAGACTAGCGGGAGTTATGAGCAGTTCTTC. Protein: CASSGETSGSYEQFF.

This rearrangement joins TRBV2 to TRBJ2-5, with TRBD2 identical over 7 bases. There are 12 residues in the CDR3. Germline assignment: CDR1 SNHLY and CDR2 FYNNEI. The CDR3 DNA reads TGTACCGGGGGAGGGGACGAGGAGACCCAGTACTTC. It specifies CTGGGDEETQYF.

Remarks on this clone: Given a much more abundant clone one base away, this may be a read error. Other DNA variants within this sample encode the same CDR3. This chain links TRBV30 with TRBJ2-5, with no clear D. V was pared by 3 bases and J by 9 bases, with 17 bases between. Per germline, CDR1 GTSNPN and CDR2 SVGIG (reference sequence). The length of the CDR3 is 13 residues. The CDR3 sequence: CAWSDGATQAQYF. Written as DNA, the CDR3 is TGTGCCTGGAGCGATGGAGCCACCCAGGCCCAGTACTTC.